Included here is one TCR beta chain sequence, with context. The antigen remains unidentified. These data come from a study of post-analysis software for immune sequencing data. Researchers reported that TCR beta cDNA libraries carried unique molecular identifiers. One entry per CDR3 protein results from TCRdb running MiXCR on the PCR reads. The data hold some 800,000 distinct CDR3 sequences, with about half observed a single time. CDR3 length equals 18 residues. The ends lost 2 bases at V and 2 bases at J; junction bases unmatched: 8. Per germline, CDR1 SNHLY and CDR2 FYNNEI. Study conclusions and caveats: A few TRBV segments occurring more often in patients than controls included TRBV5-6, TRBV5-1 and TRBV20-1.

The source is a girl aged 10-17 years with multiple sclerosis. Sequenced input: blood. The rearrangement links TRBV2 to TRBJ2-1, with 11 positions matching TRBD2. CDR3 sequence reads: CASSETHGLAGPYNEQFF. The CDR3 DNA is TGTGCCAGCAGTGAAACCCACGGACTAGCGGGCCCCTACAATGAGCAGTTCTTC.